These 22 T cell receptor beta chains originate from one sample sequenced in a study of blood T cell repertoires in COVID-19. Libraries were prepared by immunoSEQ multiplex PCR; TCRdb keeps only in-frame clonotypes and omits some of them. The sample records 130,000 to 150,000 clones, approximately 91% being singletons. The sequenced sample consisted of peripheral blood. The receptors derive from a man aged 50 to 59 with active or convalescent COVID-19.

V and J are TRBV5-6 and TRBJ1-4; 9 nucleotides align to TRBD1. Trimming took 4 bases from V and 8 from J; bases not matched to a gene: 6. Germline values: CDR1 SGHDT, CDR2 YYEEEE. The CDR3 is 14 amino acids. The CDR3 DNA reads TGTGCCAGCAGCAACAGGGGGCACTACGAAAAACTGTTTTTT. Translating it yields CASSNRGHYEKLFF.

The genes are TRBV28 and TRBJ1-2; 10 bases agree with TRBD1. The germline V gene has CDR1 MDHEN and CDR2 SYDVKM. There are 14 residues in the CDR3. With 6 bases clipped from V and 5 bases from J, the junction kept 6 bases outside the gene matches. CDR3 coding DNA: TGTGCCAGCAGACTGGGACAGGGGATTTATGGCTACACCTTC. Translation: CASRLGQGIYGYTF.

This clone was observed a handful of times. In nucleotides, the CDR3 is TGTGCCAGCAGCCCCGGGACAGGGGGCCCCACTGAAGCTTTCTTT. Amino acids: CASSPGTGGPTEAFF. This chain uses TRBV7-6 with TRBJ1-1; 12 bases align to TRBD1. With 5 bases clipped from V and 4 bases from J, the junction kept 5 bases outside the gene matches. The CDR3 covers 15 residues. Germline CDR1 reads SGHVS; CDR2 reads FNYEAQ.

This clone was counted between two and nine times. The rearrangement uses TRBV7-2 and TRBJ2-7; 8 positions match TRBD2. This CDR3 is built from 13 residues. CDR1 is SGHTA and CDR2 is FQGNSA in the germline V gene. With 6 bases clipped from V and 3 bases from J, the junction kept 4 bases outside the gene matches. The CDR3 region is CASRRAGVYEQYF. The DNA of the CDR3 is TGTGCCAGCAGGAGAGCGGGGGTCTACGAGCAGTACTTC.

The J gene is TRBJ2-7, the V gene TRBV6-2 or TRBV6-3; unclear D gene. The CDR3 covers 14 residues. CDR1 and CDR2 (germline): MNHEY, SVGEGT. Trimming stripped 6 bases from V and 3 bases from J, with 15 bases between. Written as DNA, the CDR3 is TGTGCCAGCAGCAGCCTTAGTCGACTCTACGAGCAGTACTTC. Amino acid sequence: CASSSLSRLYEQYF.

This chain uses TRBV5-1 with TRBJ1-2; D unclear. The CDR3 runs to 15 residues. The V end was cut by 0 bases, the J end by 4 bases, with 13 bases between. Germline CDR1 reads SGHRS; CDR2 reads YFSETQ. CDR3: CASSLDPGRAYGYTF. CDR3 DNA sequence: TGCGCCAGCAGCTTGGACCCGGGAAGGGCCTATGGCTACACCTTC.

CDR3 DNA: TGTGCCAGTAGTATAAGACAGGGGGCGTACACCGGGGAGCTGTTTTTT. This translates into CASSIRQGAYTGELFF. The rearrangement uses TRBV19 and TRBJ2-2; 10 bases agree with TRBD1. V shed 2 bases and J 3 bases; nucleotides not matched to a gene: 3. Germline V gives CDR1 LNHDA, CDR2 SQIVND (reference sequence). The CDR3 extends over 16 amino acids.

The rearrangement uses TRBV28 and TRBJ2-7; D unclear. Germline CDR1 MDHEN, CDR2 SYDVKM. V was pared by 4 bases and J by 4 bases, with 8 bases between. The CDR3 length is 12 residues. Here the CDR3 reads CASSSPPYEQYF. DNA for the CDR3: TGTGCCAGCAGTTCCCCCCCTTACGAGCAGTACTTC. Filled out from reference TRBV28 and TRBJ2-7, the complete variable domain reads DVKVTQSSRYLVKRTGEKVFLECVQDMDHENMFWYRQDPGLGLRLIYFSYDVKMKEKGDIPEGYSVSREKKERFSLILESASTNQTSMYLCASSSPPYEQYFGPGTRLTVT.

The J gene is TRBJ2-7, the V gene TRBV7-6, with D possibly TRBD1 on 5 matching bases. V was clipped by 6 bases and J by 4 bases, with 19 bases between them. This CDR3 is 15 amino acids long. In germline, CDR1 is SGHVS, CDR2 FNYEAQ. The CDR3 nucleotides read TGTGCCAGCAGTGATGGACGGACAAGACTGTACGAGCAGTACTTC. Protein sequence: CASSDGRTRLYEQYF.

The chain joins TRBV6-5 to TRBJ2-7, with D perhaps matching TRBD2 (6 bases). Looked up from germline, CDR1 is MNHEY and CDR2 is SVGAGI. The CDR3 is made up of 14 amino acids. Trimming shortened V by 7 bases and J by 3 bases, and 16 bases separated the two germline ends. Written as DNA, the CDR3 is TGTGCCAGCAACCGAGGAGGGGCCGACTACGAGCAGTACTTC. This translates into CASNRGGADYEQYF.

This clone came up many times. V usage is TRBV9 and J usage is TRBJ2-3, with 11 bases lining up with TRBD2. Per the germline V gene, CDR1 is SGDLS and CDR2 is YYNGEE. The CDR3 has 15 residues. The V and J ends lost 4 bases and 1 base, in that order; junction bases with no gene match: 2. The CDR3 here is CASSPGLAGTDTQYF. In DNA form, the CDR3 reads TGTGCCAGCAGCCCGGGACTAGCGGGCACAGATACGCAGTATTTT.

Only one count was recorded for this clone. The rearrangement links TRBV12-3 or TRBV12-4 to TRBJ2-1; 8 nucleotides match TRBD2. V lost 5 bases and J lost 10; bases outside the gene matches: 4. The CDR3 has 12 residues. The CDR3 spells CASSRTSREQFF. The CDR3 DNA follows: TGTGCCAGCAGTCGGACTAGCAGGGAGCAGTTCTTC.

This chain uses TRBV3-1 (or the pseudogene TRBV3-2) with TRBJ2-5; 14 nucleotides line up with TRBD2. Germline assignment: CDR1 LGHDT and CDR2 YNNKEL (reference sequence). V was clipped by 1 base and J by 5 bases; unmatched bases: 6. The CDR3 contains 17 residues. This CDR3 is CASSQVLTSGRAETQYF. The DNA for the CDR3 is TGTGCCAGCAGCCAAGTCCTGACTAGCGGGAGGGCGGAGACCCAGTACTTC.

This chain connects TRBV18 to TRBJ1-4, with TRBD1 as a possible D gene (6 bases). The CDR3 loop spans 14 amino acids. Germline V gene sequence: CDR1 KGHSH, CDR2 LQKENI. V dropped 8 bases and J dropped 5 bases, with 15 bases sitting between them. The CDR3 sequence is CASAIGTPNEKLFF. The CDR3 DNA follows: TGTGCCAGCGCGATCGGGACACCGAATGAAAAACTGTTTTTT.

The J gene is TRBJ2-2, the V gene TRBV19; 8 bases map to TRBD2. J was trimmed by 7 bases and V by 7 bases; bases with no gene match: 8. Germline V gives CDR1 LNHDA, CDR2 SQIVND (reference sequence). This CDR3 contains 14 residues. The CDR3 region is CASTPTGGGGELFF. The CDR3, as DNA: TGTGCCAGTACCCCAACGGGGGGGGGCGGGGAGCTGTTTTTT.

CDR3 sequence reads: CASQRILYSNQPQHF. The DNA for the CDR3 is TGTGCCAGCCAGCGAATATTGTATAGCAATCAGCCCCAGCATTTT. The chain links TRBV28 to TRBJ1-5; D unclear. Trimming removed 8 bases at V and 0 bases at J, with 14 bases between. The CDR3 is made up of 15 amino acids. Germline values: CDR1 MDHEN, CDR2 SYDVKM. Variable domain in full (rest from reference TRBV28 and TRBJ1-5): DVKVTQSSRYLVKRTGEKVFLECVQDMDHENMFWYRQDPGLGLRLIYFSYDVKMKEKGDIPEGYSVSREKKERFSLILESASTNQTSMYLCASQRILYSNQPQHFGDGTRLSIL.

The chain joins TRBV4-2 to TRBJ2-5; D might be TRBD1 (6 bases). Germline V lookup: CDR1 LGHNA, CDR2 YNFKEQ. The CDR3 sequence is 16 residues long. Trimming stripped 1 base from V and 5 bases from J, with 17 bases between. In nucleotides, the CDR3 is TGTGCCAGCAGCCAAGTTTGGGACACCTCGGGGGAGACCCAGTACTTC. The encoded protein is CASSQVWDTSGETQYF.

V usage is TRBV7-3 and J usage is TRBJ2-3, with D possibly matching TRBD2 (6 bases). Germline V gene lookup returns CDR1 SGHTA and CDR2 FQGTGA. V dropped 3 bases and J dropped 5 bases, with 9 bases sitting between them. This CDR3 has 13 residues. The CDR3 loop is CASSFVGGDTQYF. The CDR3 DNA sequence: TGTGCCAGCAGCTTTGTGGGGGGAGATACGCAGTATTTT.

V is TRBV7-3 and J is TRBJ2-2; no firm D call. The V gene lost 2 bases and the J gene lost 2 bases, with 9 bases spanning the gap. Per germline, CDR1 SGHTA and CDR2 FQGTGA. The length of the CDR3 is 15 residues. This CDR3 reads CASSLGLTNTGELFF. CDR3 bases: TGTGCCAGCAGCTTAGGGCTAACCAACACCGGGGAGCTGTTTTTT.

V gene TRBV11-2 combines with J gene TRBJ2-3; 12 bases fit TRBD2. The V segment lost 7 bases and the J segment 2 bases; nucleotides outside the gene matches: 4. The CDR3 has 15 amino acids. The germline CDR1 and CDR2 sequences are SGHAT and FQNNGV. The CDR3 region has the DNA TGTGCCAGCAAACTAGCGGGAGGCAACACAGATACGCAGTATTTT. It codes for CASKLAGGNTDTQYF. Drawing the rest from reference TRBV11-2 and TRBJ2-3, the complete variable domain is EAGVAQSPRYKIIEKRQSVAFWCNPISGHATLYWYQQILGQGPKLLIQFQNNGVVDDSQLPKDRFSAERLKGVDSTLKIQPAKLEDSAVYLCASKLAGGNTDTQYFGPGTRLTVL.

The V gene is TRBV6-5, the J gene TRBJ1-6, with D hard to call. CDR1 and CDR2 from the germline V gene are MNHEY and SVGAGI. The CDR3 totals 13 residues. With 5 bases removed from V and 3 bases from J, the gap between germline ends came to 5 bases. The DNA of the CDR3 is TGTGCCAGCAGTCAGTACTATAATTCACCCCTCCACTTT. Its protein is CASSQYYNSPLHF.

This clone has more than one count but fewer than ten. The CDR3 is CASRLDRGFFEQYF. Written as DNA, the CDR3 is TGTGCCAGCAGATTGGACAGGGGGTTTTTCGAGCAGTACTTC. The chain uses TRBV28 and TRBJ2-7; 10 nucleotides agree with TRBD1. The V and J ends lost 6 bases and 6 bases, in that order; junction bases with no gene match: 8. CDR1 and CDR2 (germline): MDHEN, SYDVKM. The CDR3 consists of 14 residues.